The 22 T cell receptor beta chains in this list originate from one sample, sequenced in a study of blood T cell repertoires in COVID-19. The repertoire was sequenced with immunoSEQ multiplex PCR; TCRdb's copy has only in-frame clones and lacks some. The data contain 200,000 or so clones, 84% of them singletons. The specimen was peripheral blood. These TCRs come from a woman aged 60-75 years with acute or convalescent COVID-19.

V and J are TRBV30 and TRBJ1-2; no firm D call. The germline V and J ends were trimmed by 2 bases and 7 bases, with 11 bases remaining between them. This CDR3 has 12 amino acids. Per germline, CDR1 GTSNPN and CDR2 SVGIG (reference sequence). The CDR3 loop is CAWSRGGSGYTF. The DNA of the CDR3 is TGTGCCTGGAGTCGGGGAGGGAGTGGCTACACCTTC.

V usage is TRBV6-2 or TRBV6-3 and J usage is TRBJ2-1; 7 bases align to TRBD2. Germline loops: CDR1 MNHEY, CDR2 SVGEGT. The V and J ends lost 4 bases and 7 bases, in that order; junction bases with no gene match: 4. The CDR3 extends over 13 amino acids. The CDR3 nucleotides read TGTGCCAGCAGTTCACTAGCGCCTAATGAGCAGTTCTTC. It translates to CASSSLAPNEQFF.

The chain links TRBV5-1 to TRBJ1-2, with 7 bases lining up with TRBD1. CDR1 is SGHRS, CDR2 YFSETQ, per germline. The V segment lost 4 bases and the J segment 3 bases; nucleotides outside the gene matches: 3. There are 13 residues in the CDR3. The CDR3 DNA sequence: TGCGCCAGCAGCGGGGACAGTTACTATGGCTACACCTTC. Its protein is CASSGDSYYGYTF.

The chain employs TRBV3-1 (or the pseudogene TRBV3-2) and TRBJ1-4, with D unresolved. V dropped 1 base and J dropped 8 bases, with 17 bases sitting between them. The CDR3 has 16 amino acids. Germline V gene lookup returns CDR1 LGHDT and CDR2 YNNKEL (reference sequence). Written as DNA, the CDR3 is TGTGCCAGCAGCCAAGGGGCGGGCAGTATTGCGGAAAAACTGTTTTTT. Its translation is CASSQGAGSIAEKLFF.

The chain has TRBV6-1 and TRBJ2-3; 11 positions match TRBD2. The V and J ends lost 2 bases and 4 bases, in that order; junction bases with no gene match: 8. The CDR3 length is 17 residues. Germline loops: CDR1 MNHNS, CDR2 SASEGT. CDR3 nucleotide sequence: TGTGCCAGCAGTGAACGGTTAGCGGGGGGGTACGCAGATACGCAGTATTTT. This encodes CASSERLAGGYADTQYF.

This clone has a single count. This sequence joins TRBV11-2 and TRBJ2-1; D is possibly TRBD2 (6 bases). V lost 4 bases and J lost 0, with 13 bases in between. Germline loops: CDR1 SGHAT, CDR2 FQNNGV. CDR3 size: 16 residues. The CDR3 sequence: CASSSLWRGSYNEQFF. CDR3 coding DNA: TGTGCCAGCAGCTCCCTCTGGCGGGGCTCCTACAATGAGCAGTTCTTC.

This clone was counted only a few times. As DNA, the CDR3 is TGTGCCAGCAGCTTAGATCTGGGTGTGCAGGGGTCGCGGGGCTACACCTTC. It specifies CASSLDLGVQGSRGYTF. This chain uses TRBV7-2 with TRBJ1-2, with D possibly being TRBD1 (6 bases). Germline values: CDR1 SGHTA, CDR2 FQGNSA. V was pared by 1 base and J by 8 bases, with 23 bases between. The CDR3 extends over 17 amino acids.

A word on this clone: Within the sample, other DNA sequences also encode this same CDR3. The CDR3 sequence is CASSRPTSGGAWAKNIQYF. In DNA, the CDR3 is TGTGCCAGCAGCCGACCGACTAGCGGGGGGGCCTGGGCCAAAAACATTCAGTACTTC. The chain is built from TRBV16 and TRBJ2-4; TRBD2 matches 14 bases. CDR3 length equals 19 residues. V lost 4 bases to trimming and J lost 1 base; unmatched junction nucleotides: 9. The germline V gene has CDR1 KGHSY and CDR2 FQNENV.

On this clone itself: The same CDR3 arises from other DNA sequences in this sample as well. The chain combines TRBV5-1 with TRBJ1-1; D gene unclear. With 4 bases removed from V and 6 bases from J, the gap between germline ends came to 10 bases. The CDR3 totals 12 residues. Germline CDR1 and CDR2: SGHRS and YFSETQ. CDR3 nucleotide sequence: TGCGCCAGCAGCCCCCCCGGGGCTGAAGCTTTCTTT. Its protein is CASSPPGAEAFF.

This clone turned up a few times. The chain carries TRBV5-1 and TRBJ2-2; 12 bases agree with TRBD2. The V segment lost 1 base and the J segment 9 bases; nucleotides outside the gene matches: 4. This CDR3 is 15 amino acids long. Germline V lookup: CDR1 SGHRS, CDR2 YFSETQ. CDR3 nucleotides: TGCGCCAGCAGCTTGCGACTAGCGGGGGTCCGGGAGCTGTTTTTT. Its translation is CASSLRLAGVRELFF.

V gene TRBV11-2 combines with J gene TRBJ2-5; 8 positions match TRBD2. CDR3 length equals 17 residues. The trim removed 0 bases at V and 5 bases at J, leaving 11 bases unmatched. Germline CDR1 SGHAT, CDR2 FQNNGV. The CDR3 region is CASSLDPRGGSRETQYF. The CDR3, as DNA: TGTGCCAGCAGCTTAGATCCACGGGGGGGTTCGCGGGAGACCCAGTACTTC. The full variable domain, completed using reference TRBV11-2 and TRBJ2-5, is EAGVAQSPRYKIIEKRQSVAFWCNPISGHATLYWYQQILGQGPKLLIQFQNNGVVDDSQLPKDRFSAERLKGVDSTLKIQPAKLEDSAVYLCASSLDPRGGSRETQYFGPGTRLLVL.

The chain joins TRBV7-8 to TRBJ1-1, with D possibly matching TRBD1 (5 bases). This CDR3 has 16 amino acids. V was pared by 5 bases and J by 1 base, with 17 bases between. Germline-derived CDR1 and CDR2 are SGHVS and FQNEAQ. CDR3 sequence: CASSRKRSTGNTEAFF. The CDR3 DNA reads TGTGCCAGCAGCCGAAAAAGGAGCACAGGGAACACTGAAGCTTTCTTT.

This chain uses TRBV27 with TRBJ1-1; D unclear. The germline V gene encodes CDR1 MNHEY and CDR2 SMNVEV (reference sequence). V gave up 1 base and J gave up 4 bases, with 7 bases separating them. This CDR3 contains 13 residues. CDR3 protein: CASSLFRSTEAFF. The CDR3 DNA is TGTGCCAGCAGTTTATTTAGGAGCACTGAAGCTTTCTTT.

V and J are TRBV7-9 and TRBJ1-3; D unclear. Germline V CDR1 and CDR2: SEHNR, FQNEAQ (reference sequence). The CDR3 extends over 13 amino acids. Trimming took off 2 bases at V and 1 base at J, with 3 bases between the two ends. In DNA, the CDR3 is TGTGCCAGCAGCTTACGTTCTGGAAACACCATATATTTT. Translated, it gives CASSLRSGNTIYF.

This clone was counted ten times or more. The chain uses TRBV2 and TRBJ2-2; 7 positions match TRBD2. The CDR3 covers 15 residues. Germline assignment: CDR1 SNHLY and CDR2 FYNNEI. V gave up 5 bases and J gave up 2 bases; unmatched junction bases: 5. As DNA, the CDR3 is TGTGCCAGCAGTTCGACTAGCCCCAACACCGGGGAGCTGTTTTTT. Its translation is CASSSTSPNTGELFF.

The V and J genes are TRBV6-1 and TRBJ2-3; TRBD1 is a possible D gene (5 bases). The V end was cut by 1 base, the J end by 2 bases, with 10 bases between. The CDR3 sequence is 15 residues long. Germline V gene lookup returns CDR1 MNHNS and CDR2 SASEGT. The CDR3 sequence is CASSEGTLNTDTQYF. CDR3 in DNA: TGTGCCAGCAGTGAAGGGACACTTAACACAGATACGCAGTATTTT.

V and J are TRBV10-1 and TRBJ1-6; TRBD1 is a possible D gene (5 bases). Germline CDR1 reads WNHNN; CDR2 reads SYGVQD (reference sequence). V was cut by 7 bases and J by 5 bases, with 18 bases left in between. The CDR3 spans 16 residues. In nucleotides, the CDR3 is TGCGCCAGCACCCTTCTCGCACACAGGCATAATTCACCCCTCCACTTT. It yields the protein CASTLLAHRHNSPLHF.

This chain uses TRBV5-6 with TRBJ1-6, with TRBD1 as a possible D gene (6 bases). CDR1 SGHDT and CDR2 YYEEEE come from the germline V gene. V was cut by 4 bases and J by 7 bases, with 15 bases left in between. This CDR3 has 15 residues. Written as DNA, the CDR3 is TGTGCCAGCAGCCCCCCGGGACACCGGAATTCACCCCTCCACTTT. As protein: CASSPPGHRNSPLHF.

This clone has only one observation. The rearrangement joins TRBV6-5 to TRBJ1-2; weak D call: TRBD1 (6 bases). CDR1 is MNHEY, CDR2 SVGAGI, per germline. The CDR3 loop spans 15 amino acids. The ends were cut back, 0 bases at V and 4 bases at J, with 12 bases in the middle. As DNA, the CDR3 is TGTGCCAGCAGTTACTCGGCCGGACAGTTCTATGGCTACACCTTC. It specifies CASSYSAGQFYGYTF.

This chain joins TRBV18 and TRBJ2-1; 7 bases agree with TRBD1. Germline V gives CDR1 KGHSH, CDR2 LQKENI. V lost 3 bases to trimming and J lost 8 bases; unmatched junction nucleotides: 7. This CDR3 comprises 14 residues. The CDR3 DNA follows: TGTGCCAGCTCACCGGGACAGCCCCGGGATGAGCAGTTCTTC. As protein: CASSPGQPRDEQFF.

V usage is TRBV9 and J usage is TRBJ1-2; 12 bases fit TRBD1. Unmatched junction bases numbered 7, after V lost 4 bases and J lost 3 bases. Germline CDR1 is SGDLS and CDR2 is YYNGEE. The length of the CDR3 is 16 residues. CDR3 sequence (DNA): TGTGCCAGCAGCCTAGGGACAGGGGGCGAGGACTATGGCTACACCTTC. Protein: CASSLGTGGEDYGYTF.

The chain uses TRBV5-5 and TRBJ2-5; 7 nucleotides line up with TRBD1. Germline V gene sequence: CDR1 SGHKS, CDR2 YYEKEE (reference sequence). The length of the CDR3 is 15 residues. J gave up 7 bases and V 5 bases, and 14 bases lay outside the gene matches. CDR3 protein: CASRFGLQGDGTQYF. CDR3 in DNA: TGTGCCAGCAGATTTGGGTTGCAGGGGGACGGGACCCAGTACTTC.